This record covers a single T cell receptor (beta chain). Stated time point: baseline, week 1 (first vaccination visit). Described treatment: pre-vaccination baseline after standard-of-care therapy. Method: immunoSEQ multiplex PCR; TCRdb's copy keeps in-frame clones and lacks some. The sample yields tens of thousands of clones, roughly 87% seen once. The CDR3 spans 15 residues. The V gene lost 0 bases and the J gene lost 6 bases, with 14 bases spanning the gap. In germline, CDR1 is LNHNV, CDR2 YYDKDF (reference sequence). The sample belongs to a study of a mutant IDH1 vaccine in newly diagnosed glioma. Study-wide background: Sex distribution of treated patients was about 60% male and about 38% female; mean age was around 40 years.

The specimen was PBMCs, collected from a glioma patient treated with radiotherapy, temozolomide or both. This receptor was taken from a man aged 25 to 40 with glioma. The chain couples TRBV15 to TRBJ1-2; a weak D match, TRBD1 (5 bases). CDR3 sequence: CATSRDRGEGHGYTF. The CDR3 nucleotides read TGTGCCACCAGCAGAGATCGAGGGGAAGGCCATGGCTACACCTTC.